The subject of this entry is one TCR beta chain. Antigen unknown. TCRdb passed the RT-PCR reads through MiXCR, listing each CDR3 protein once. This table holds some 10,000 distinct CDR3 sequences, over 60% found once. This entry is derived from a study of yellow fever vaccine responses in identical twins. Study-level results: Reports say the vaccine T cell response in twins looked partly convergent and partly personalized.

Here the sequenced sample was T cells from blood (PBMCs), unsorted or a sorted subset (not recorded which), taken before or after yellow fever vaccination (not recorded which). The TCR originated in a woman aged 18 to 35 who received the yellow fever vaccine.

DNA of the CDR3: TGCAGCGTACCGGGACTAGTGAACAATGAGCAGTTCTTC. It translates to CSVPGLVNNEQFF. The chain uses TRBV29-1 and TRBJ2-1, with 8 bases identical to TRBD2. Germline V lookup: CDR1 SQVTM, CDR2 ANQGSEA. The CDR3 is made up of 13 amino acids. V dropped 6 bases and J dropped 5; count of bases not matched to a gene: 6.